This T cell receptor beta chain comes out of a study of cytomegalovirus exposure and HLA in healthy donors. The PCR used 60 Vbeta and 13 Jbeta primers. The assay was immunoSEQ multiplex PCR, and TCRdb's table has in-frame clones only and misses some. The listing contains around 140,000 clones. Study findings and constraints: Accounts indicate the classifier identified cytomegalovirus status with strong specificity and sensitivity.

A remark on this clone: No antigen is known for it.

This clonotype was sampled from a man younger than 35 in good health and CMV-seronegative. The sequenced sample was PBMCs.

The CDR3 sequence is CASNLGAQVREQYF. The CDR3 DNA follows: TGTGCCAGCAATTTAGGGGCGCAGGTCCGCGAGCAGTACTTC. The genes are TRBV2 and TRBJ2-7; D might be TRBD1 (5 bases). The CDR3 has 14 residues. The germline V gene has CDR1 SNHLY and CDR2 FYNNEI. V was trimmed by 7 bases and J by 6 bases, leaving 19 bases between them.